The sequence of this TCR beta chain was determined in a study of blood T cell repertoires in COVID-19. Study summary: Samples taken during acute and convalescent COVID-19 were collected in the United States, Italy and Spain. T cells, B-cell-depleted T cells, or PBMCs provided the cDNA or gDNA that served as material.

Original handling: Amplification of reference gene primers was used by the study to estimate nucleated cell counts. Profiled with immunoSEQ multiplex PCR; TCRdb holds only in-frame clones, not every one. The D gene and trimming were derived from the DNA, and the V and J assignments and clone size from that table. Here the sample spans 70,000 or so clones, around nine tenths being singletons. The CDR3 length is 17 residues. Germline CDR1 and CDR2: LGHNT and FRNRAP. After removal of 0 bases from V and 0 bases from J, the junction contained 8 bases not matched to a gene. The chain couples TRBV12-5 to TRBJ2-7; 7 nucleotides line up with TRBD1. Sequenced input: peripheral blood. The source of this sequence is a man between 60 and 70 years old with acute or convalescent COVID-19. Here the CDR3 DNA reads TGTGCTAGTGGTTTGGTACTAGGGGACAGCAACTCCTACGAGCAGTACTTC. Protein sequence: CASGLVLGDSNSYEQYF.